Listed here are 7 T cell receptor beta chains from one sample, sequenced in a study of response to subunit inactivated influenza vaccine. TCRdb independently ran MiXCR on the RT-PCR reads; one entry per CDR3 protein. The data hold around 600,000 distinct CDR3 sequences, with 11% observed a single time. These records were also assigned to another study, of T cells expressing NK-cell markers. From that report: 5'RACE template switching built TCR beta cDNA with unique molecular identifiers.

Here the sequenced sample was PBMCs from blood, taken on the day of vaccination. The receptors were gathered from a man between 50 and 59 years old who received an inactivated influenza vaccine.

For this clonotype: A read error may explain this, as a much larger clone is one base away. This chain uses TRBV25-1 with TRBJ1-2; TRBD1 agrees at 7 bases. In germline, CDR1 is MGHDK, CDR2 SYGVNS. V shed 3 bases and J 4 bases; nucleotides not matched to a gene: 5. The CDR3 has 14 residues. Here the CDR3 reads CASSDGAGGYGYTF. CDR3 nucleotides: TGTGCCAGCAGTGACGGGGCAGGGGGCTATGGCTACACCTTC.

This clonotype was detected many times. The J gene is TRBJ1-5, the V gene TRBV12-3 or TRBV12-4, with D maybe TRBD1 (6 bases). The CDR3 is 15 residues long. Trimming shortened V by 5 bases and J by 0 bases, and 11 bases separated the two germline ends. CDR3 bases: TGTGCCAGCAGTAGGACAGCGAATAGCAATCAGCCCCAGCATTTT. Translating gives CASSRTANSNQPQHF.

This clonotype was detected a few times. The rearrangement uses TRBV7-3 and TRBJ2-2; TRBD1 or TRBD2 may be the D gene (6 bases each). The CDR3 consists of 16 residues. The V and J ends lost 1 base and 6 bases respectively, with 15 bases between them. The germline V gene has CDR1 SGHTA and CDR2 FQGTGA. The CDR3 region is CASSLKGGGAPGELFF. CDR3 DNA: TGTGCCAGCAGCTTAAAGGGGGGCGGGGCCCCCGGGGAGCTGTTTTTT.

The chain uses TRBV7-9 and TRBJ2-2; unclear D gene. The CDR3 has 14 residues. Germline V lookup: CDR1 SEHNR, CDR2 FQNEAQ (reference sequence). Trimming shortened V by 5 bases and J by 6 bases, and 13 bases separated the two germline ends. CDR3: CASSPVLSSGELFF. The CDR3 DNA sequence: TGTGCCAGCAGCCCCGTTTTGAGTTCCGGGGAGCTGTTTTTT.

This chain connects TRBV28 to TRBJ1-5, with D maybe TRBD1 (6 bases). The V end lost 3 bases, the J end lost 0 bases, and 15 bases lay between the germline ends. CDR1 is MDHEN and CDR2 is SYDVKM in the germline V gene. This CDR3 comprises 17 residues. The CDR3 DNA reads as TGTGCCAGCAGTTTGTGGCAGGGGAGTAATAGCAATCAGCCCCAGCATTTT. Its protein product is CASSLWQGSNSNQPQHF.

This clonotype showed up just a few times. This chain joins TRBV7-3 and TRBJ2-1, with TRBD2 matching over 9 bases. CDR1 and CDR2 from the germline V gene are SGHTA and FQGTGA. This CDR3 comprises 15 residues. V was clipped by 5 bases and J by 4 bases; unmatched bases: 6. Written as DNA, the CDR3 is TGTGCCAGCAGCCTAAGACTAGCGGCGTACAATGAGCAGTTCTTC. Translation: CASSLRLAAYNEQFF.

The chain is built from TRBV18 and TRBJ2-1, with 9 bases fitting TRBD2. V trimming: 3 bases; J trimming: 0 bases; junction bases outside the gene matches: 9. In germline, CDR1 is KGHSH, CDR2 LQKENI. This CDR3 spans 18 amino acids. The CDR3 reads CASSPIPSGISSYNEQFF. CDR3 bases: TGTGCCAGCTCACCGATTCCTAGCGGGATTAGCTCCTACAATGAGCAGTTCTTC.